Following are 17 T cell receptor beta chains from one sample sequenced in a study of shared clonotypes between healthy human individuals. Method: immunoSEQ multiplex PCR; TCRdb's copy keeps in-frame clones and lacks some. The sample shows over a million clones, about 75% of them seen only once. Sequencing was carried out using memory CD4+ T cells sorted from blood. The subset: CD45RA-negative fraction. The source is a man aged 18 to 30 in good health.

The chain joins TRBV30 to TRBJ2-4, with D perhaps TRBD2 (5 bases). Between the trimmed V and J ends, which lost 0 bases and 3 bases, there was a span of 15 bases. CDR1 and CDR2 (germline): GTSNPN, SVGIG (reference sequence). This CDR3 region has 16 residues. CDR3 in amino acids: CAWSVPVGAGKNIQYF. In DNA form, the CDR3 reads TGTGCCTGGAGTGTACCGGTGGGCGCGGGCAAAAACATTCAGTACTTC.

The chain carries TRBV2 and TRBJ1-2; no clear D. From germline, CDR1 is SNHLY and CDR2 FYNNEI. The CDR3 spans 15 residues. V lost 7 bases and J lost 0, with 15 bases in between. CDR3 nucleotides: TGTGCCAGCATTGGAACGGTCAGTTCTAACTATGGCTACACCTTC. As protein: CASIGTVSSNYGYTF.

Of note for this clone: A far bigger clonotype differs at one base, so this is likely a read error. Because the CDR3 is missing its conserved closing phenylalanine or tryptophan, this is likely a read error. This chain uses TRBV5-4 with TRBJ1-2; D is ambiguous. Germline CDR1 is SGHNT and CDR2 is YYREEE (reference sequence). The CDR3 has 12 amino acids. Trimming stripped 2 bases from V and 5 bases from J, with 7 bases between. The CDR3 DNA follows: TGTGCCAGCAGCTTCGTAGGGTATGGCTACACCCTC. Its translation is CASSFVGYGYTL.

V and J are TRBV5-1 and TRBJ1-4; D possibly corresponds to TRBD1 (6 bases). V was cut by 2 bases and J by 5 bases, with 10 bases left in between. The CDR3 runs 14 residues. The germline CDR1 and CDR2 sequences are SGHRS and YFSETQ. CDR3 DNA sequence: TGCGCCAGCAGCTTACAGGGAAAAAATGAAAAACTGTTTTTT. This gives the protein CASSLQGKNEKLFF.

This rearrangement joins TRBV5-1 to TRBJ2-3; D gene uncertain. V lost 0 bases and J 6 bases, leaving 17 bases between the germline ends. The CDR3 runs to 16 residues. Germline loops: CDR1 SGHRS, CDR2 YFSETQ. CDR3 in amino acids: CASSLDGQPYSDTQYF. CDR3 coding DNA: TGCGCCAGCAGCTTGGACGGTCAGCCGTACTCGGATACGCAGTATTTT.

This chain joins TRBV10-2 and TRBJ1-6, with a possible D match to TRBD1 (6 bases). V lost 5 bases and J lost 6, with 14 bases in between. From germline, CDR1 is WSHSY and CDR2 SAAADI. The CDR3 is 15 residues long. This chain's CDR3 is CASSQRTVINSPLHF. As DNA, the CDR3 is TGCGCCAGCAGTCAACGGACAGTGATTAATTCACCCCTCCACTTT.

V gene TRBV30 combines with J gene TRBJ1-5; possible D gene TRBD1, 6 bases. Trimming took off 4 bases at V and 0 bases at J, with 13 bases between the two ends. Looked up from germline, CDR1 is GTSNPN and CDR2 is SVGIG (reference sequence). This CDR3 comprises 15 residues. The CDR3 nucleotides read TGTGCCTGGACCCTCGGGGGGCCTAGCAATCAGCCCCAGCATTTT. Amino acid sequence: CAWTLGGPSNQPQHF.

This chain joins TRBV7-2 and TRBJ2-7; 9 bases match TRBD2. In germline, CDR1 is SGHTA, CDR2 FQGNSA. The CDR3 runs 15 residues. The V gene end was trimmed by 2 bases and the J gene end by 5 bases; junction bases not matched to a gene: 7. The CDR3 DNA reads TGTGCCAGCAGCTTATTGGGCGGGGGGGCCCACGAGCAGTACTTC. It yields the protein CASSLLGGGAHEQYF.

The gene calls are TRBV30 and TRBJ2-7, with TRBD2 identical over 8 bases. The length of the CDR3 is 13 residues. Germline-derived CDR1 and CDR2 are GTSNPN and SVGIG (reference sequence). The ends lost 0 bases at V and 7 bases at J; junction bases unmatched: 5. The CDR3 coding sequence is TGTGCCTGGAGTGTGGTGGTAGCGGGGGAGCAGTACTTC. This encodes CAWSVVVAGEQYF.

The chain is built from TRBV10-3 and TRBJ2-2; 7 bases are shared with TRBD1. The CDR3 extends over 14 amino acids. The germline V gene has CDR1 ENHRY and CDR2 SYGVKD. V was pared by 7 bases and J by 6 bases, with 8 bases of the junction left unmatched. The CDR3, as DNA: TGTGCCATCAAGGGGCAGGGGGAAGCCGGGGAGCTGTTTTTT. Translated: CAIKGQGEAGELFF.

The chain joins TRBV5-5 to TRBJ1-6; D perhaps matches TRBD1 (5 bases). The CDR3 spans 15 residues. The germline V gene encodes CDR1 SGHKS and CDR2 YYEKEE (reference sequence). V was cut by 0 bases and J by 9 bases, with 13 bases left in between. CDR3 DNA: TGTGCCAGCAGCTTGGAGGGTCTAAGGGGTTCACCCCTCCACTTT. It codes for CASSLEGLRGSPLHF.

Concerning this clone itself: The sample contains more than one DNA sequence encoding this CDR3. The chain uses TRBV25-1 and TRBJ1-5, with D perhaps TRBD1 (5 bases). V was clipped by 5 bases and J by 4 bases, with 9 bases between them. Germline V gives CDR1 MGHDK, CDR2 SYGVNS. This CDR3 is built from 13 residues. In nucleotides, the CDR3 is TGTGCCAGCAGTACCACAGGAAATCAGCCCCAGCATTTT. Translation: CASSTTGNQPQHF.

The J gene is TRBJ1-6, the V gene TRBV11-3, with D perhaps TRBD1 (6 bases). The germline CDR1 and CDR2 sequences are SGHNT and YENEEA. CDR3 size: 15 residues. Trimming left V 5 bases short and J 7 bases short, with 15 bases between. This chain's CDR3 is CASSPDSRPNSPLHF. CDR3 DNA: TGTGCCAGCAGCCCGGACAGCAGACCCAATTCACCCCTCCACTTT.

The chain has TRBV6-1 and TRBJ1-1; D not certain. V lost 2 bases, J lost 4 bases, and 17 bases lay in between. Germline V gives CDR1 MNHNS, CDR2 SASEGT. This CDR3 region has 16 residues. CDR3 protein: CASSEKEGRVSTEAFF. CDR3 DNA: TGTGCCAGCAGTGAAAAGGAGGGTAGGGTGAGCACTGAAGCTTTCTTT.

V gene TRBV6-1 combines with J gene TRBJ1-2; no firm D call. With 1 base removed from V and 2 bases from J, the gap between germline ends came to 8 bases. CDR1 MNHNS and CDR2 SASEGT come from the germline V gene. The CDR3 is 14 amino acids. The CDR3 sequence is CASSEGWQNYGYTF. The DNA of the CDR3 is TGTGCCAGCAGTGAAGGGTGGCAGAACTATGGCTACACCTTC.

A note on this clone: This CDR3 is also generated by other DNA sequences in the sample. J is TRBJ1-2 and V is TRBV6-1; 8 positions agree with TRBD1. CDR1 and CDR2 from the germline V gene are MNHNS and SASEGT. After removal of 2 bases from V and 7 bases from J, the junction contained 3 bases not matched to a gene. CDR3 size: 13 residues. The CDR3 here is CASSEQGARGYTF. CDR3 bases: TGTGCCAGCAGTGAACAGGGGGCGCGTGGCTACACCTTC.

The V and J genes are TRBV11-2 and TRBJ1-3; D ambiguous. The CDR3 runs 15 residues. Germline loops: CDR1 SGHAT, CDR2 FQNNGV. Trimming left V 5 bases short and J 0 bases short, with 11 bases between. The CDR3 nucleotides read TGTGCCAGCAGCCCCCACAGTAACTCTGGAAACACCATATATTTT. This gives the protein CASSPHSNSGNTIYF.